The clone carrying this T cell receptor (beta chain) appeared once. Per the study methods: Cell counts per sample came from amplifying reference gene primers. Data came from immunoSEQ multiplex PCR; TCRdb stores just in-frame clones and leaves some out. From that table come the V and J calls and clone size; the DNA was used to work out D and trimming. The table has approximately 280,000 clones, 75% to 95% seen once; the top ten hold more than 6%. Per germline, CDR1 MNHEY and CDR2 SVGEGT. V was clipped by 4 bases and J by 0 bases, with 9 bases between them. The CDR3 totals 14 residues. The data stem from a study of blood T cell repertoires in COVID-19. Across the study: Sites in the United States, Italy and Spain provided acute and convalescent COVID-19 samples. PBMCs, B-cell-depleted T cells, or T cells provided the cDNA or gDNA that made up the material.

While infection was still active, Seattle patients were enrolled and then followed longitudinally. This chain links TRBV6-2 or TRBV6-3 with TRBJ1-1; no clear D. The sequence came from a woman aged 25 to 39 with COVID-19, enrolled during active disease. The material sequenced was peripheral blood. The CDR3 loop reads CASSSLAMNTEAFF. Written as DNA, the CDR3 is TGTGCCAGCAGTTCGCTGGCAATGAACACTGAAGCTTTCTTT.